This T cell receptor beta chain was profiled in a study of blood T cell repertoires in COVID-19. Study background: Sites in the United States, Italy and Spain provided acute and convalescent COVID-19 samples. Nucleic acid was either cDNA or gDNA, and it came from T cells, B-cell-depleted T cells, or PBMCs.

Authors' processing steps: Reference gene primers were amplified, and this amplification served to estimate nucleated cell counts. The assay was immunoSEQ multiplex PCR, and TCRdb's table has in-frame clones only and misses some. D and trimming were read from the DNA, whereas the V and J calls and clone size are those reported in that table. The data contain a few hundred thousand clones, approximately 86% of them singletons. Source material: peripheral blood. The receptor was isolated from a woman in her late teens or twenties with acute or convalescent COVID-19.

The CDR3 DNA is TGTGCCAGCAGCTTACTAGCGGGACCTTACAATGAGCAGTTCTTC. Amino acid sequence: CASSLLAGPYNEQFF. The chain is built from TRBV13 and TRBJ2-1; 9 bases match TRBD2. Trimming removed 2 bases from V and 4 bases from J; junction bases left unmatched: 3. The CDR3 has 15 residues. Germline V CDR1 and CDR2: PRHDT, FYEKMQ (reference sequence).